This TCR beta chain stems from a study of blood T cells in healthy people across ages. Study-level information: Every two T cells gave about one barcoded beta molecule via template switching. Findings and limits, study-wide: A roughly linear age-dependent decrease characterized TCR beta diversity per million T cells.

It was with a sample-barcoded 5' primer and a J-beta primer mix that a second PCR of roughly 7 to 12 cycles was run. Every cDNA was tagged by a template-switch adaptor with 12 random nucleotides. TCRdb used MiXCR to reprocess the 5' RACE reads, holding one entry per CDR3 protein. The table records around 690,000 distinct CDR3 sequences, roughly three fifths of them present only once. Germline assignment: CDR1 ENHRY and CDR2 SYGVKD. V was clipped by 4 bases and J by 3 bases; unmatched bases: 9. The CDR3 spans 15 residues. Total RNA amounts of at least 6 micrograms were extracted per sample. As concerns this clonotype: What it binds is not known.

V and J are TRBV10-3 and TRBJ2-7; 7 nucleotides align to TRBD2. This TCR was recovered from a man in his 60s in good health. Input material: blood. The CDR3 loop is CAISVMASGNYEQYF. In nucleotides, the CDR3 is TGTGCCATCAGTGTCATGGCTAGCGGTAACTACGAGCAGTACTTC.